The present entry profiles one T cell receptor (beta chain) with its context. Its antigen has not been determined. Per-base quality was not reported, and no clone a single base away is much larger than it. Library preparation was by the immunoSEQ multiplex PCR assay. As stored in TCRdb, this immuneACCESS dataset retains in-frame rearrangements with V and J assigned. A fraction of the clones does not appear; measured against another copy, unresolved V genes explain less than half of the discrepancy, and the remainder lacks a known reason. The sample records just under 80,000 clones, 90% to 95% of which are singletons. Roughly 1% of the sample belongs to the ten largest clones. This entry belongs to a study of T cell changes during pregnancy in multiple sclerosis (dated by TCRdb to about 2019). Broadly, across the study: The study examined how the T cell repertoire changed over the course of pregnancy in women with multiple sclerosis.

The source material was peripheral blood, sampled in the first trimester of pregnancy. The sequence derives from a female donor with multiple sclerosis, enrolled in a pregnancy study.

The DNA sequence reads TGTGCCAGCACCCTAACGGGAGCCCAATACGAGCAGTACTTC. Its amino acids are CASTLTGAQYEQYF. This chain joins TRBV2 to TRBJ2-7; the D gene is perhaps TRBD2, from 6 matching bases. CDR1 and CDR2 are drawn from the germline V gene: SNHLY, FYNNEI. Relative to germline, V is 7 bases shorter and J is 4 bases shorter, with 17 bases between their ends. Taken from cysteine to phenylalanine, the CDR3 has 14 residues. The read is trimmed to its CDR3 DNA, 42 bases read in frame from base 1.